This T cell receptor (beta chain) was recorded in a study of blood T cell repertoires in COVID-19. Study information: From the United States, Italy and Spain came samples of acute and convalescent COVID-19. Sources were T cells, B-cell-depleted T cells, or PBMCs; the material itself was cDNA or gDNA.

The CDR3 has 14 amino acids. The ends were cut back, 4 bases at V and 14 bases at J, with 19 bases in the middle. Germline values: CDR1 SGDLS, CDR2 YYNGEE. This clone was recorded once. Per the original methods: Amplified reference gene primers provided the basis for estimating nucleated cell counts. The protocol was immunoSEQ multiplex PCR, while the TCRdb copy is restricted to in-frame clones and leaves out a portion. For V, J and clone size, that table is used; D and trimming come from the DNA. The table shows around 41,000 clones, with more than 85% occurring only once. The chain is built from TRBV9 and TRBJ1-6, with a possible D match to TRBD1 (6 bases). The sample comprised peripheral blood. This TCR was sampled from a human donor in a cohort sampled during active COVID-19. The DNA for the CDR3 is TGTGCCAGCAGCTCCCAATTGGGGGGGGGCACCCTCCACTTT. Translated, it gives CASSSQLGGGTLHF.